This T cell receptor (beta chain) was profiled in a study of shared clonotypes between healthy human individuals. Study at large: CD4 naive and CD4 memory each took three plates per donor, while CD8 naive took two and CD8 memory one.

Among the donors, all were Caucasian adults who lived in Nashville, Tennessee. A word on this clone: Its antigen is undetermined.

Study outcomes and limitations: In a few donors, 4.5% to 5.5% of naive CD4 clonotypes appeared in common.

This table comes from immunoSEQ multiplex PCR, and its TCRdb copy is limited to in-frame clones, with some not included. Among approximately 700,000 clones listed, around four fifths were seen once. The CDR3 has 11 residues. V lost 2 bases to trimming and J lost 7 bases, with 3 bases between them. Per the germline V gene, CDR1 is WNHNN and CDR2 is SYGVQD (reference sequence). This clonotype was obtained from a woman aged 25-40 years in good health. Sequencing input: memory CD4+ T cells sorted from blood. Subset here: CD45RA-negative fraction. The gene calls are TRBV10-1 and TRBJ2-1; D remains ambiguous. The CDR3 sequence: CASSENNEQFF. The CDR3 DNA follows: TGCGCCAGCAGTGAGAATAATGAGCAGTTCTTC.